The clone carrying this T cell receptor beta chain was observed once. Antigen specificity is unknown. The data derive from a study of cytomegalovirus exposure and HLA in healthy donors. Study findings and constraints: Per a prior analysis, the majority of TCR beta V segments were productive roughly 87% or roughly 30% of the time. Likely technical artifact: a cluster of highly shared sequence variants. Most TCRs appeared rarely, but some public TCRs recurred in many donors.

The V gene end was trimmed by 1 base and the J gene end by 3 bases; junction bases not matched to a gene: 10. This CDR3 region has 17 residues. Germline V lookup: CDR1 LNHDA, CDR2 SQIVND (reference sequence). The PCR was carried out with 60 Vbeta primers and 13 Jbeta primers. The table came from immunoSEQ multiplex PCR; TCRdb's copy has only in-frame clones and leaves some out. The table shows about 120,000 clones, with 81% occurring only once. J is TRBJ2-7 and V is TRBV19, with 9 bases identical to TRBD2. This clonotype was sampled from a woman aged 25 to 45 in good health and CMV-seronegative. The sample consisted of PBMCs. CDR3 loop: CASSIVASGNIYYEQYF. The CDR3 DNA follows: TGTGCCAGTAGTATAGTCGCTAGCGGGAATATTTACTACGAGCAGTACTTC.